This note documents a single T cell receptor beta chain sequence. Its antigen is unknown. Isolated RNA was reverse transcribed in full, so expressed TCRB transcripts were sequenced. Average reads for naive, central memory and regulatory T cell samples were roughly 3.5 million. Here immunoSEQ multiplex PCR was the method, and the copy in TCRdb shows in-frame clones only, minus some. This repertoire shows a few hundred thousand clones, around an eighth found once; its top ten account for 0.017%. The data are from a study of beta chain features in type 1 diabetes. Study at large: Sorted cells examined across all samples numbered 95 million to 120 million. Findings of the study overall: In every one of the four CD4+ subsets, TCRB CDR3s were moderately but significantly shorter in Type 1 diabetes patients.

The CDR3 consists of 15 residues. Germline V gene data show CDR1 as SGHRS and CDR2 as YFSETQ. V gave up 2 bases and J gave up 2 bases; unmatched junction bases: 4. This TCR came from a man aged 30 to 45 with type 1 diabetes. V is TRBV5-1 and J is TRBJ2-1; 7 nucleotides line up with TRBD1. The sequenced sample consisted of naive CD4+ T cells from blood. In DNA, the CDR3 is TGCGCCAGCAGCTTTACAGGGGACACCTACAATGAGCAGTTCTTC. Translation gives CASSFTGDTYNEQFF.